This passage covers 28 T cell receptor beta chains from one sample sequenced in a study of T cell responses to AZD1222 COVID-19 vaccine. TCRdb's table, derived via immunoSEQ multiplex PCR, lists solely in-frame clones and lacks some. The sample includes roughly 96,000 clones, approximately 90% of them seen just once. Material: peripheral blood, obtained on day 0 of AZD1222 vaccination. The receptor source for this set is an adult in good health.

The rearrangement links TRBV11-2 to TRBJ1-1; D gene uncertain. In germline, CDR1 is SGHAT, CDR2 FQNNGV. Trimming stripped 5 bases from V and 11 bases from J, with 18 bases between. The CDR3 totals 13 residues. Here the CDR3 DNA reads TGTGCCAGCAGCCGAGAACGGGGTCGGGCGGCTTTCTTT. Residues: CASSRERGRAAFF.

The genes are TRBV6-2 or TRBV6-3 and TRBJ2-7; TRBD2 might be the D (5 bases). V dropped 5 bases and J dropped 3 bases, with 14 bases sitting between them. The CDR3 runs to 14 residues. Germline V gives CDR1 MNHEY, CDR2 SVGEGT. Here the CDR3 reads CASSNRDTYYEQYF. CDR3 bases: TGTGCCAGCAGTAACCGGGATACTTACTACGAGCAGTACTTC.

V and J are TRBV5-6 and TRBJ1-6; D may be TRBD1 (5 bases). Germline V gene lookup returns CDR1 SGHDT and CDR2 YYEEEE. This CDR3 contains 14 residues. Trimming took off 1 base at V and 7 bases at J, with 9 bases between the two ends. The CDR3 is CASSLRGINSPLHF. The DNA for the CDR3 is TGTGCCAGCAGCTTGCGGGGGATCAATTCACCCCTCCACTTT.

The CDR3 protein is CASSLGSGPQHF. The CDR3, as DNA: TGTGCCAGCAGTTTGGGCTCGGGGCCCCAGCATTTT. The chain carries TRBV12-3 or TRBV12-4 and TRBJ1-5; D unresolved. The CDR3 totals 12 residues. Trimming removed 3 bases at V and 9 bases at J, with 9 bases between.

The chain employs TRBV7-3 and TRBJ1-6; the D is unclear. Germline V gene sequence: CDR1 SGHTA, CDR2 FQGTGA. The CDR3 loop spans 13 amino acids. V was cut by 4 bases and J by 5 bases, with 6 bases left in between. CDR3 in amino acids: CASSSQHNSPLHF. Written as DNA, the CDR3 is TGTGCCAGCAGCTCGCAACATAATTCACCCCTCCACTTT. Based on the CDR3 plus reference TRBV7-3 and TRBJ1-6, the full variable domain is GAGVSQTPSNKVTEKGKYVELRCDPISGHTALYWYRQSLGQGPEFLIYFQGTGAADDSGLPNDRFFAVRPEGSVSTLKIQRTERGDSAVYLCASSSQHNSPLHFGNGTRLTVT.

This sequence joins TRBV4-2 and TRBJ1-1; possibly TRBD1 for D (5 bases). V was pared by 3 bases and J by 5 bases, with 13 bases between. Germline assignment: CDR1 LGHNA and CDR2 YNFKEQ. The CDR3 runs to 14 residues. CDR3 DNA sequence: TGTGCCAGCAGCCACCCCCGGGGGTTGACTGAAGCTTTCTTT. Translating gives CASSHPRGLTEAFF.

The chain couples TRBV15 to TRBJ1-1; weak D call: TRBD1 (5 bases). The CDR3 has 17 amino acids. Germline values: CDR1 LNHNV, CDR2 YYDKDF (reference sequence). V was clipped by 0 bases and J by 5 bases, with 19 bases between them. This CDR3 is CATSRDRLGTAVTEAFF. As DNA, the CDR3 is TGTGCCACCAGCAGAGATCGACTAGGGACCGCGGTAACTGAAGCTTTCTTT.

CDR3 nucleotides: TGTGCCAGCAGCCAAGAAGTGAGGTCCGCTACCTATTCACCCCTCCACTTT. It is translated as CASSQEVRSATYSPLHF. The V call is TRBV4-2, the J call TRBJ1-6; D uncertain. Looked up from germline, CDR1 is LGHNA and CDR2 is YNFKEQ. CDR3 size: 17 residues. V lost 0 bases and J lost 8, with 17 bases in between.

This chain uses TRBV12-3 or TRBV12-4 with TRBJ1-1; 9 positions match TRBD1. The CDR3 sequence is 13 residues long. The ends lost 5 bases at V and 10 bases at J; junction bases unmatched: 8. This chain's CDR3 is CASSQQQGAAAFF. The CDR3 coding sequence is TGTGCCAGCAGTCAACAACAGGGGGCTGCAGCTTTCTTT.

This clone has only one observation. The chain is built from TRBV3-1 (or the pseudogene TRBV3-2) and TRBJ1-5; D remains unclear. V was cut by 3 bases and J by 0 bases, with 6 bases left in between. The germline V gene encodes CDR1 LGHDT and CDR2 YNNKEL (reference sequence). This CDR3 comprises 14 residues. The CDR3 sequence is CASSHIGSNQPQHF. In DNA form, the CDR3 reads TGTGCCAGCAGCCATATTGGTAGCAATCAGCCCCAGCATTTT.

This sequence joins TRBV7-9 and TRBJ1-1; D gene uncertain. Germline CDR1 SEHNR, CDR2 FQNEAQ (reference sequence). The CDR3 has 13 amino acids. Trimming removed 7 bases at V and 1 base at J, with 10 bases between. CDR3 in amino acids: CASTRGGNTEAFF. The CDR3 DNA reads as TGTGCCAGCACCCGAGGTGGGAACACTGAAGCTTTCTTT.

The chain couples TRBV24-1 to TRBJ2-5, with D possibly being TRBD2 (5 bases). The CDR3 runs 15 residues. V lost 2 bases and J lost 4, with 13 bases in between. Germline assignment: CDR1 KGHDR and CDR2 SFDVKD. CDR3 DNA: TGTGCCACCAGTGATTCTAGAGGGAACGGAGAGACCCAGTACTTC. Amino acid sequence: CATSDSRGNGETQYF.

The chain employs TRBV18 and TRBJ2-5; D is unresolved. Germline assignment: CDR1 KGHSH and CDR2 LQKENI. V lost 3 bases, J lost 5 bases, and 4 bases lay in between. This CDR3 is built from 11 residues. The CDR3 DNA sequence: TGTGCCAGCTCACCCGACGAGACCCAGTACTTC. It yields the protein CASSPDETQYF.

The chain recombines TRBV28 with TRBJ1-1; TRBD1 matches 9 bases. Trimming removed 1 base from V and 3 bases from J; junction bases left unmatched: 6. The germline gives CDR1 MDHEN, CDR2 SYDVKM. There are 16 residues in the CDR3. In DNA form, the CDR3 reads TGTGCCAGCAGTTTATTTCTAACAGGGGGCTACACTGAAGCTTTCTTT. This encodes CASSLFLTGGYTEAFF.

This clone has only one observation. The gene calls are TRBV7-9 and TRBJ1-4; D not resolved. V was pared by 1 base and J by 5 bases, with 14 bases between. The length of the CDR3 is 16 residues. Germline loops: CDR1 SEHNR, CDR2 FQNEAQ (reference sequence). CDR3 sequence reads: CASSLDLGGRNEKLFF. The CDR3, as DNA: TGTGCCAGCAGCTTAGATCTGGGAGGCAGGAATGAAAAACTGTTTTTT.

This clone was counted once. The gene calls are TRBV3-1 (or the pseudogene TRBV3-2) and TRBJ2-3, with no clear D. Germline loops: CDR1 LGHDT, CDR2 YNNKEL (reference sequence). Trimming took off 1 base at V and 1 base at J, with 12 bases between the two ends. This CDR3 spans 16 amino acids. CDR3: CASSQGVRFGTDTQYF. The CDR3 DNA follows: TGTGCCAGCAGCCAAGGGGTCCGATTTGGCACAGATACGCAGTATTTT.

This clone was seen more than once but under ten times. V is TRBV2 and J is TRBJ1-3; D is uncertain. The CDR3 consists of 13 residues. V was shortened by 6 bases and J by 0 bases, with 6 bases between the two germline ends. The germline gives CDR1 SNHLY, CDR2 FYNNEI. The CDR3 nucleotides are TGTGCCAGCAGCCGAGACTCTGGAAACACCATATATTTT. This translates into CASSRDSGNTIYF.

V is TRBV15 and J is TRBJ2-5; 12 bases match TRBD1. Per the germline V gene, CDR1 is LNHNV and CDR2 is YYDKDF (reference sequence). The CDR3 covers 18 residues. V gave up 1 base and J gave up 4 bases; unmatched junction bases: 10. The DNA of the CDR3 is TGTGCCACCAGCAGAGCAACGTGGGACAGGGGGCTCGTAGAGACCCAGTACTTC. Translated: CATSRATWDRGLVETQYF.

This clone has only a few counts. This chain links TRBV12-3 or TRBV12-4 with TRBJ1-4, with D hard to call. CDR3 size: 13 residues. Trimming removed 2 bases from V and 0 bases from J, with 1 base in between. CDR3 in amino acids: CASSLTTNEKLFF. The CDR3 DNA follows: TGTGCCAGCAGTTTAACAACTAATGAAAAACTGTTTTTT.

This rearrangement joins TRBV27 to TRBJ1-5; maybe TRBD1 (6 bases). The V end was cut by 10 bases, the J end by 2 bases, with 18 bases between. The germline gives CDR1 MNHEY, CDR2 SMNVEV (reference sequence). CDR3 size: 15 residues. CDR3 DNA: TGTGCCACAAGAAAGGGGGGGTCTGGCAATCAGCCCCAGCATTTT. It is translated as CATRKGGSGNQPQHF.

This chain uses TRBV4-1 with TRBJ1-5; D gene uncertain. Germline V gene lookup returns CDR1 MGHRA and CDR2 YSYEKL. Trimming stripped 0 bases from V and 3 bases from J, with 6 bases between. The CDR3 sequence is 14 residues long. The CDR3 is CASSQDLTNQPQHF. The DNA of the CDR3 is TGCGCCAGCAGCCAAGACCTAACCAATCAGCCCCAGCATTTT.

V is TRBV7-9 and J is TRBJ1-4; D may be TRBD1 (5 bases). Germline V gene sequence: CDR1 SEHNR, CDR2 FQNEAQ (reference sequence). V lost 0 bases, J lost 8 bases, and 10 bases lay in between. The CDR3 runs to 14 residues. CDR3 protein: CASSLAGAREKLFF. The DNA for the CDR3 is TGTGCCAGCAGCTTAGCTGGGGCACGAGAAAAACTGTTTTTT.

This rearrangement joins TRBV7-2 to TRBJ1-4; 10 bases align to TRBD1. The CDR3 covers 14 residues. Germline CDR1 reads SGHTA; CDR2 reads FQGNSA. Trimming removed 5 bases from V and 10 bases from J; junction bases left unmatched: 7. The CDR3 nucleotides read TGTGCCAGCAGCGCAAACCGGGACAGGGGAAAACTGTTTTTT. Translated, it gives CASSANRDRGKLFF.

The CDR3 DNA follows: TGTGCCAGTAGCGGACTTTCCCGTGAAAAACTGTTTTTT. It encodes CASSGLSREKLFF. The V gene is TRBV19, the J gene TRBJ1-4; no reliable D call. The V gene's germline CDR1 is LNHDA and CDR2 SQIVND (reference sequence). The CDR3 totals 13 residues. With 6 bases removed from V and 7 bases from J, the gap between germline ends came to 12 bases.

This clone was counted only a few times. The same CDR3 arises from other DNA sequences in this sample as well. The V and J genes are TRBV7-2 and TRBJ1-2, with D possibly TRBD1 on 5 matching bases. The CDR3 extends over 13 amino acids. V was trimmed by 1 base and J by 8 bases, leaving 11 bases between them. CDR1 is SGHTA and CDR2 is FQGNSA in the germline V gene. This CDR3 is CASSLEGRRGYTF. In DNA, the CDR3 is TGTGCCAGCAGCTTAGAGGGACGGCGGGGCTACACCTTC.

The V gene is TRBV28, the J gene TRBJ1-5, with D uncertain. V lost 5 bases to trimming and J lost 3 bases, with 8 bases between them. The germline gives CDR1 MDHEN, CDR2 SYDVKM. The CDR3 covers 13 residues. CDR3 loop: CASSPTYNQPQHF. CDR3 DNA sequence: TGTGCCAGCAGTCCAACCTACAATCAGCCCCAGCATTTT.

The chain carries TRBV18 and TRBJ1-4; D remains ambiguous. The length of the CDR3 is 17 residues. CDR1 KGHSH and CDR2 LQKENI come from the germline V gene. V was trimmed by 3 bases and J by 4 bases, leaving 18 bases between them. The CDR3 loop is CASSPSPGTSLNEKLFF. Here the CDR3 DNA reads TGTGCCAGCTCACCTTCGCCAGGAACCTCACTTAATGAAAAACTGTTTTTT.

This chain's CDR3 is CAVAMSSYNSPLHF. The CDR3 DNA reads as TGTGCCGTCGCGATGAGCTCCTATAATTCACCCCTCCACTTT. The rearrangement joins TRBV30 to TRBJ1-6; D is unclear. The ends were cut back, 8 bases at V and 0 bases at J, with 11 bases in the middle. Germline assignment: CDR1 GTSNPN and CDR2 SVGIG (reference sequence). This CDR3 has 14 residues.